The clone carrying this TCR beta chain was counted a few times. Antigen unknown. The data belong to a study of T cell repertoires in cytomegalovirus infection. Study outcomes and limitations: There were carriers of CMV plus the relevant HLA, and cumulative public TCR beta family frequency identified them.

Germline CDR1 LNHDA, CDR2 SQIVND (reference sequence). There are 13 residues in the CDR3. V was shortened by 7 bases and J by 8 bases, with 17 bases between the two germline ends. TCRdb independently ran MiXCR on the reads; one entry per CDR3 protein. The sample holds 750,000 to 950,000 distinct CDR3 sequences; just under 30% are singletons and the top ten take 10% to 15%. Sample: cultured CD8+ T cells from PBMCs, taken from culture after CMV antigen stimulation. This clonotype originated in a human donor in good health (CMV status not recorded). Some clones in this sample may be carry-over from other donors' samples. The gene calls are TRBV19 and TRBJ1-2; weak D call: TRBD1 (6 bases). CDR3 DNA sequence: TGTGCCAGTACTCTACAGGGATCTGAAGGCTACACCTTC. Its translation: CASTLQGSEGYTF.